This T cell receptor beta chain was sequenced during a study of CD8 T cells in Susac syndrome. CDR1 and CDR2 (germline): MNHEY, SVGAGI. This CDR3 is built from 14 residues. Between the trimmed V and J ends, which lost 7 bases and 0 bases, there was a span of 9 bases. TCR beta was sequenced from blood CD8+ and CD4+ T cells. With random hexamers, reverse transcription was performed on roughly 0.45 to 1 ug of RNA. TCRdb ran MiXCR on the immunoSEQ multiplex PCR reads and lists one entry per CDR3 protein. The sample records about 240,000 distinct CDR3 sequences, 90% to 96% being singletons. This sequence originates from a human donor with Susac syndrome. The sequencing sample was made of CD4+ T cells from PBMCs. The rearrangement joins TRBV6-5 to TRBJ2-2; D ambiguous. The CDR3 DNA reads TGTGCCAGCATCTCGGGCCCGAACACCGGGGAGCTGTTTTTT. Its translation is CASISGPNTGELFF.